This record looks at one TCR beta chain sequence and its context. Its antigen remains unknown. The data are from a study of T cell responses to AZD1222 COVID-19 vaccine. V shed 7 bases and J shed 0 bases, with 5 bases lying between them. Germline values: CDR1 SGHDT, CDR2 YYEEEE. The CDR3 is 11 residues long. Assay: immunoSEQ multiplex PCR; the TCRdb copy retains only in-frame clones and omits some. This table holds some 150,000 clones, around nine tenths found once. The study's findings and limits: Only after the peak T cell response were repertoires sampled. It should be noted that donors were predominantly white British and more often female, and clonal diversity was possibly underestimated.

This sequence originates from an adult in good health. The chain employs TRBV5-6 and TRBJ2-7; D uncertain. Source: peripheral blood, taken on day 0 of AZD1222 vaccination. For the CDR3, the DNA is TGTGCCAGCCAGGACTCCTACGAGCAGTACTTC. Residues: CASQDSYEQYF.